The T cell receptor (beta chain) described here comes from a study of response to subunit inactivated influenza vaccine. Germline assignment: CDR1 DFQATT and CDR2 SNEGSKA (reference sequence). This CDR3 has 12 amino acids. Between the trimmed V and J ends, which lost 7 bases and 5 bases, there was a span of 14 bases. With regard to this clonotype: Its specificity is not known.

Study-wide results and caveats: Authors proposed each seasonal influenza vaccination draws in few new T cells.

TCRdb re-analysed the RT-PCR reads in MiXCR, keeping a single row per CDR3 protein. The sample yields about 480,000 distinct CDR3 sequences, 10% to 15% seen once. The receptor was derived from a man aged 50 or older who received an inactivated influenza vaccine. The sequences come from PBMCs from blood, collected 35 to 45 days after vaccination. The chain recombines TRBV20-1 with TRBJ2-5; D remains ambiguous. The CDR3, as DNA: TGCAGTGTTAGTCCCGGCGTGGAGACCCAGTACTTC. This translates into CSVSPGVETQYF.